These 11 T cell receptor beta chains were all obtained from the same sample, sequenced in a study of cytomegalovirus exposure and HLA in healthy donors. PCR amplification relied on 60 Vbeta primers (plus 13 Jbeta primers). Repertoires were generated with immunoSEQ multiplex PCR, while TCRdb's copy carries only in-frame clones and drops some. The table has fewer than 70,000 clones, approximately 70% seen once; the top ten hold less than 15%. Specimen: PBMCs. All receptors derive from a male donor in good health and CMV-seropositive.

This chain joins TRBV6-5 and TRBJ2-1, with 8 positions matching TRBD2. This CDR3 spans 14 amino acids. V was clipped by 2 bases and J by 10 bases; unmatched bases: 7. Germline CDR1 is MNHEY and CDR2 is SVGAGI. The CDR3 region is CASSYEMSGGEQFF. CDR3 sequence (DNA): TGTGCCAGCAGTTACGAGATGAGCGGGGGCGAGCAGTTCTTC.

This clone came up a few times. The genes are TRBV7-9 and TRBJ2-7; the match to TRBD1 covers 11 bases. The V gene end was trimmed by 5 bases and the J gene end by 6 bases; junction bases not matched to a gene: 6. The CDR3 contains 14 residues. The germline gives CDR1 SEHNR, CDR2 FQNEAQ (reference sequence). The CDR3 here is CASSGGQGVREQYF. DNA for the CDR3: TGTGCCAGCAGCGGGGGACAGGGGGTTCGCGAGCAGTACTTC.

The chain couples TRBV30 to TRBJ2-7, with 7 bases that match TRBD2. In germline, CDR1 is GTSNPN, CDR2 SVGIG (reference sequence). CDR3 length: 14 residues. With 0 bases clipped from V and 7 bases from J, the junction kept 9 bases outside the gene matches. The CDR3 spells CAWSVSGGRGEQYF. The CDR3 DNA reads as TGTGCCTGGAGTGTATCGGGGGGTCGCGGGGAGCAGTACTTC.

This clone was recorded a few times. J is TRBJ1-5 and V is TRBV2, with 11 positions matching TRBD1. After removal of 5 bases from V and 6 bases from J, the junction contained 6 bases not matched to a gene. The CDR3 is 15 residues long. The germline CDR1 and CDR2 sequences are SNHLY and FYNNEI. The CDR3 DNA reads as TGTGCCAGCAGTAAGGACAGGGGGCTTGGTCAGCCCCAGCATTTT. Encoded protein: CASSKDRGLGQPQHF.

V usage is TRBV6-5 and J usage is TRBJ2-7; 7 bases line up with TRBD2. V trimming: 0 bases; J trimming: 0 bases; junction bases outside the gene matches: 2. Germline-derived CDR1 and CDR2 are MNHEY and SVGAGI. This CDR3 is 15 amino acids long. The CDR3 loop is CASSYSGTISYEQYF. The DNA of the CDR3 is TGTGCCAGCAGTTACTCCGGGACTATCTCCTACGAGCAGTACTTC.

This chain links TRBV9 with TRBJ2-1, with 8 bases aligning to TRBD2. Trimming took 0 bases from V and 4 from J; bases not matched to a gene: 6. The CDR3 has 16 amino acids. CDR1 is SGDLS, CDR2 YYNGEE, per germline. Here the CDR3 reads CASSVDLRGGYNEQFF. The DNA for the CDR3 is TGTGCCAGCAGCGTAGATCTCCGGGGGGGGTACAATGAGCAGTTCTTC.

J is TRBJ2-7 and V is TRBV19, with D possibly matching TRBD2 (6 bases). The CDR3 extends over 16 amino acids. V was cut by 5 bases and J by 4 bases, with 21 bases left in between. Germline CDR1 and CDR2: LNHDA and SQIVND (reference sequence). The CDR3 nucleotides are TGTGCCAGTAGTGGCCTAGCCGGGACTGGATTTTACGAGCAGTACTTC. It encodes CASSGLAGTGFYEQYF.

The V and J genes are TRBV7-8 and TRBJ1-5, with a possible D match to TRBD1 (5 bases). CDR1 is SGHVS and CDR2 is FQNEAQ in the germline V gene. Trimming removed 5 bases from V and 9 bases from J, with 17 bases in between. The CDR3 consists of 14 residues. The CDR3 protein is CASSKGRDGSPQHF. The CDR3 nucleotides read TGTGCCAGCAGCAAGGGGAGGGACGGCTCGCCCCAGCATTTT.

V is TRBV5-6 and J is TRBJ2-5, with 8 bases aligning to TRBD1. With V trimmed by 3 bases and J by 5 bases, 6 bases remained unmatched. CDR1 and CDR2 from the germline V gene are SGHDT and YYEEEE. The CDR3 covers 14 residues. The CDR3 region has the DNA TGTGCCAGCAGCTACCTGACAGGGGTGGAGACCCAGTACTTC. It specifies CASSYLTGVETQYF.

This sequence joins TRBV7-2 and TRBJ1-5; 7 bases match TRBD1. Germline values: CDR1 SGHTA, CDR2 FQGNSA. J was trimmed by 4 bases and V by 5 bases; bases with no gene match: 8. The CDR3 loop spans 15 amino acids. The CDR3 loop reads CASSPSTGSNQPQHF. The CDR3 DNA follows: TGTGCCAGCAGCCCATCGACAGGGTCAAATCAGCCCCAGCATTTT.

This clone occurred a few times. The J gene is TRBJ1-2, the V gene TRBV18; D is ambiguous. CDR1 and CDR2 (germline): KGHSH, LQKENI. Trimming shortened V by 6 bases and J by 8 bases, and 13 bases separated the two germline ends. This CDR3 is 12 amino acids long. The CDR3 sequence: CASSPPEGGYTF. For the CDR3, the DNA is TGTGCCAGCTCTCCCCCCGAGGGAGGCTACACCTTC.